A single sample is the source of the 13 T cell receptor beta chains below, sequenced in a study of T cell clones after liver transplantation. Only in-frame clones appear in the TCRdb table, and some are missing; sequencing was by immunoSEQ multiplex PCR. This sample has roughly 100,000 clones, with around 86% found just once. Sequencing was performed on CD4+ T cells from blood, taken before liver transplant. Source of these receptors: a human donor who received a liver transplant.

The chain links TRBV13 to TRBJ2-5; TRBD2 matches 14 bases. Germline values: CDR1 PRHDT, CDR2 FYEKMQ (reference sequence). The V segment lost 3 bases and the J segment 5 bases; nucleotides outside the gene matches: 2. The CDR3 sequence is 15 residues long. The DNA of the CDR3 is TGTGCCAGCAGCTTCGGACTAGCGGGGGGTGAGACCCAGTACTTC. Protein: CASSFGLAGGETQYF.

The rearrangement uses TRBV27 and TRBJ1-1; D remains ambiguous. Germline V gives CDR1 MNHEY, CDR2 SMNVEV (reference sequence). The length of the CDR3 is 13 residues. The germline V and J ends were trimmed by 9 bases and 0 bases, with 11 bases remaining between them. The CDR3, as DNA: TGTGCCAGAATCGGAGCCATGAACACTGAAGCTTTCTTT. Translating gives CARIGAMNTEAFF.

The chain combines TRBV5-8 with TRBJ1-4, with D unclear. CDR3 length equals 16 residues. Trimming took off 0 bases at V and 6 bases at J, with 15 bases between the two ends. Germline V gene data show CDR1 as SGHTS and CDR2 as YDEGEE. The DNA of the CDR3 is TGTGCCAGCAGCTTGGGGCTGAGAGGGTCTGATGAAAAACTGTTTTTT. This encodes CASSLGLRGSDEKLFF.

V gene TRBV4-2 combines with J gene TRBJ1-1, with TRBD1 as a possible D gene (5 bases). Trimming removed 0 bases from V and 6 bases from J, with 14 bases in between. The germline V gene has CDR1 LGHNA and CDR2 YNFKEQ. This CDR3 is 15 amino acids long. The CDR3, as DNA: TGTGCCAGCAGCCAAGATCGGGCAGGGCGCTCTGAAGCTTTCTTT. It encodes CASSQDRAGRSEAFF.

This clone appeared once. This rearrangement joins TRBV6-6 to TRBJ2-2, with D perhaps TRBD2 (6 bases). The V and J ends lost 7 bases and 1 base respectively, with 10 bases between them. CDR1 and CDR2 from the germline V gene are MNHNY and SVGAGI (reference sequence). This CDR3 has 14 amino acids. The CDR3 loop reads CASTIGGNTGELFF. The CDR3 DNA reads as TGTGCCAGCACCATCGGGGGGAACACCGGGGAGCTGTTTTTT.

The V and J genes are TRBV6-1 and TRBJ2-3, with D perhaps matching TRBD1 (6 bases). This CDR3 spans 14 amino acids. Germline CDR1 and CDR2: MNHNS and SASEGT. Trimming pared 1 base from V and 2 bases from J, leaving 7 bases between. CDR3: CASSEGGLTDTQYF. CDR3 coding DNA: TGTGCCAGCAGTGAAGGGGGGCTCACAGATACGCAGTATTTT.

The V gene is TRBV5-1, the J gene TRBJ2-1; TRBD2 agrees at 10 bases. Germline loops: CDR1 SGHRS, CDR2 YFSETQ. CDR3 length: 17 amino acids. V lost 3 bases, J lost 9 bases, and 15 bases stayed unmatched. The CDR3 sequence is CASSSGRGLAGGGEQFF. The CDR3, as DNA: TGCGCCAGCAGCTCTGGTCGAGGGTTAGCGGGGGGCGGTGAGCAGTTCTTC.

The chain recombines TRBV7-2 with TRBJ2-7; no clear D gene. This CDR3 is built from 13 residues. The germline CDR1 and CDR2 sequences are SGHTA and FQGNSA. The V end lost 1 base, the J end lost 2 bases, and 6 bases lay between the germline ends. CDR3 coding DNA: TGTGCCAGCAGCTTAGTTTCTCCCTACGAGCAGTACTTC. Translation gives CASSLVSPYEQYF.

The V gene is TRBV18, the J gene TRBJ2-7, with 8 nucleotides matching TRBD1. Germline CDR1 and CDR2: KGHSH and LQKENI. The CDR3 loop spans 14 amino acids. V lost 2 bases to trimming and J lost 7 bases; unmatched junction nucleotides: 7. CDR3 region: CASSPTGGANEQYF. Written as DNA, the CDR3 is TGTGCCAGCTCACCAACAGGGGGAGCGAATGAGCAGTACTTC.

V gene TRBV28 combines with J gene TRBJ2-1, with 12 bases identical to TRBD1. Germline V lookup: CDR1 MDHEN, CDR2 SYDVKM. J gave up 8 bases and V 6 bases, and 8 bases lay outside the gene matches. The CDR3 loop spans 15 amino acids. CDR3 sequence: CASSTRDRGLYEQFF. The CDR3 bases are TGTGCCAGCAGCACCCGGGACAGGGGGCTGTATGAGCAGTTCTTC.

The CDR3 loop reads CSVGILGSGELFF. CDR3 nucleotide sequence: TGCAGCGTAGGAATCCTTGGGTCCGGGGAGCTGTTTTTT. The chain combines TRBV29-1 with TRBJ2-2, with D hard to call. The V and J ends lost 6 bases and 6 bases respectively, with 14 bases between them. CDR3 length equals 13 residues. CDR1 is SQVTM and CDR2 is ANQGSEA in the germline V gene.

This chain connects TRBV27 to TRBJ1-5, with a weak D call TRBD1 (6 bases). Germline V lookup: CDR1 MNHEY, CDR2 SMNVEV (reference sequence). The CDR3 is 19 amino acids. With 3 bases removed from V and 3 bases from J, the gap between germline ends came to 24 bases. The CDR3 DNA sequence: TGTGCCAGCAGTTTCCGGTGGGGCAGGGGCTCTTCTACCAATCAGCCCCAGCATTTT. This sequence encodes CASSFRWGRGSSTNQPQHF.

The rearrangement joins TRBV11-2 to TRBJ2-7; 9 bases map to TRBD1. CDR1 is SGHAT and CDR2 is FQNNGV in the germline V gene. The CDR3 loop spans 17 amino acids. Unmatched junction bases numbered 6, after V lost 0 bases and J lost 0 bases. The CDR3 region has the DNA TGTGCCAGCAGCTTAGAAGGGACAGGGAGGAGCTCCTACGAGCAGTACTTC. It codes for CASSLEGTGRSSYEQYF.